The TCR beta chain under discussion was sequenced for a study of CD8 T cells in Susac syndrome. Random hexamers were used to reverse transcribe the RNA input (about 0.45 to 1 ug). TCRdb redid the calling of the immunoSEQ multiplex PCR reads with MiXCR, one entry per CDR3 protein. The table shows some 22,000 distinct CDR3 sequences, with 90% to 95% occurring only once. CDR1 and CDR2 from the germline V gene are SGHNT and YYREEE (reference sequence). V lost 0 bases and J lost 4; bases outside the gene matches: 5. This CDR3 has 15 amino acids. Input material: CD8+ T cells from PBMCs. V gene TRBV5-4 combines with J gene TRBJ1-1, with 8 bases identical to TRBD1. The TCR sequence derives from a human donor in good health. CDR3 region: CASSLGTGRSTEAFF. The DNA for the CDR3 is TGTGCCAGCAGCTTGGGGACAGGGAGAAGCACTGAAGCTTTCTTT.